One sample yielded the 23 T cell receptor beta chains listed below, sequenced in a study of read filtering for tumor transcriptome and immune sequencing. From approximately 400 ng of RNA, a library with molecular barcoded alpha/delta and beta/gamma adaptors was made. MiXCR, applied by TCRdb to the reads, yields one record per CDR3 protein. Among tens of thousands of distinct CDR3 sequences listed, 20% to 25% were seen once. The specimen sequenced was a population of CD138-negative cells sorted from bone marrow. These TCRs come from a donor aged 40 or over with multiple myeloma.

Only a few counts were recorded for this clonotype. The V and J genes are TRBV28 and TRBJ2-1; perhaps TRBD2 as D (6 bases). V was cut by 5 bases and J by 0 bases, with 14 bases left in between. Germline V gene data show CDR1 as MDHEN and CDR2 as SYDVKM. This CDR3 contains 16 residues. The CDR3 DNA reads as TGTGCCAGCAGTCCCGGGACTCCGAGCTCCTACAATGAGCAGTTCTTC. Translation gives CASSPGTPSSYNEQFF.

A remark on this clonotype: The junction differs from germline at one of its ends, possibly a read error. The genes are TRBV20-1 and TRBJ2-5, with a tentative D call TRBD1 (6 bases). Germline V lookup: CDR1 DFQATT, CDR2 SNEGSKA (reference sequence). The CDR3 has 12 residues. CDR3 protein: CSARGAGEIQYF. In nucleotides, the CDR3 is TGCAGTGCTAGGGGGGCCGGAGAGATCCAGTACTTC.

At least ten counts were recorded for this clonotype. The chain is built from TRBV2 and TRBJ2-1, with TRBD1 identical over 12 bases. The V gene's germline CDR1 is SNHLY and CDR2 FYNNEI. V shed 6 bases and J 8 bases; nucleotides not matched to a gene: 11. This CDR3 is 16 amino acids long. CDR3 amino acids: CASRLRDRGLGDEQFF. The CDR3 nucleotides read TGTGCCAGCAGGCTCCGGGACAGGGGGCTAGGGGATGAGCAGTTCTTC.

The table lists this clonotype with many counts. The CDR3 is CASSRRWMAEAFF. CDR3 nucleotide sequence: TGTGCCAGCAGCCGGAGGTGGATGGCTGAAGCTTTCTTT. The genes are TRBV13 and TRBJ1-1; D gene unclear. CDR3 length equals 13 residues. Germline V gene lookup returns CDR1 PRHDT and CDR2 FYEKMQ (reference sequence). The germline V and J ends were trimmed by 5 bases and 6 bases, with 13 bases remaining between them.

This clonotype was detected only a few times. V and J are TRBV5-5 and TRBJ1-5; 10 bases align to TRBD1. The trim removed 4 bases at V and 4 bases at J, leaving 5 bases unmatched. CDR1 is SGHKS and CDR2 is YYEKEE in the germline V gene (reference sequence). This CDR3 has 15 amino acids. CDR3 nucleotide sequence: TGTGCCAGCAGCCTGACAGGGGGCGCGAATCAGCCCCAGCATTTT. Residues: CASSLTGGANQPQHF. Drawing the rest from reference TRBV5-5 and TRBJ1-5, the complete variable domain is DAGVTQSPTHLIKTRGQQVTLRCSPISGHKSVSWYQQVLGQGPQFIFQYYEKEERGRGNFPDRFSARQFPNYSSELNVNALLLGDSALYLCASSLTGGANQPQHFGDGTRLSIL.

With respect to this clonotype: This may be a read error, as it is one base from a much larger clone. The rearrangement uses TRBV11-2 and TRBJ2-1; 12 nucleotides match TRBD2. This CDR3 region has 16 residues. Per germline, CDR1 SGHAT and CDR2 FQNNGV. The CDR3 loop is CASSAGLAGSYNDQFF. CDR3 DNA sequence: TGTGCCAGCAGCGCGGGACTAGCGGGCTCCTACAATGATCAGTTCTTC. The full variable domain, completed using reference TRBV11-2 and TRBJ2-1, is EAGVAQSPRYKIIEKRQSVAFWCNPISGHATLYWYQQILGQGPKLLIQFQNNGVVDDSQLPKDRFSAERLKGVDSTLKIQPAKLEDSAVYLCASSAGLAGSYNDQFFGPGTRLTVL.

This clonotype was seen ten or more times. DNA of the CDR3: TGCAGTGCTAGACAGGGCGGCAATATCGGGGAGCTGTTTTTT. Translated: CSARQGGNIGELFF. This chain connects TRBV20-1 to TRBJ2-2; D perhaps matches TRBD1 (5 bases). The CDR3 has 14 residues. Trimming removed 2 bases from V and 7 bases from J, with 14 bases in between. Looked up from germline, CDR1 is DFQATT and CDR2 is SNEGSKA (reference sequence).

This clonotype was found many times. The chain couples TRBV28 to TRBJ1-1; 7 nucleotides align to TRBD1. Germline CDR1 reads MDHEN; CDR2 reads SYDVKM. The CDR3 totals 14 residues. The junction had 7 bases not matched to a gene; V was cut back by 5 bases and J by 4 bases. CDR3 coding DNA: TGTGCCAGCAGTGTACAGGGGACTTTCACTGAAGCTTTCTTT. This codes for CASSVQGTFTEAFF. The entire variable domain, with the rest obtained from reference TRBV28 and TRBJ1-1, is as follows: DVKVTQSSRYLVKRTGEKVFLECVQDMDHENMFWYRQDPGLGLRLIYFSYDVKMKEKGDIPEGYSVSREKKERFSLILESASTNQTSMYLCASSVQGTFTEAFFGQGTRLTVV.

The sample holds a few counts of this clonotype. This chain connects TRBV28 to TRBJ2-4, with D possibly TRBD2 on 5 matching bases. Germline CDR1 is MDHEN and CDR2 is SYDVKM. This CDR3 is 14 amino acids long. Between the trimmed V and J ends, which lost 2 bases and 4 bases, there was a span of 9 bases. Here the CDR3 DNA reads TGTGCCAGCAGTTTAGGGAGTTATAAAAACATTCAGTACTTC. Amino acid sequence: CASSLGSYKNIQYF.

This clonotype was seen many times. The chain employs TRBV20-1 and TRBJ2-1; 10 bases are shared with TRBD2. The CDR3 spans 14 residues. The germline CDR1 and CDR2 sequences are DFQATT and SNEGSKA (reference sequence). V was clipped by 5 bases and J by 5 bases; unmatched bases: 6. As DNA, the CDR3 is TGCAGTGCTCCGAGGACTAGCGGAAACAATGAGCAGTTCTTC. This translates into CSAPRTSGNNEQFF.

This clonotype appeared a few times. The chain uses TRBV10-3 and TRBJ2-3; D is perhaps TRBD2 (5 bases). The CDR3 runs to 13 residues. The V gene's germline CDR1 is ENHRY and CDR2 SYGVKD. V gave up 5 bases and J gave up 5 bases, with 11 bases separating them. The CDR3 region has the DNA TGTGCCATCAGTCCCAGTCGGGGAGATACGCAGTATTTT. This sequence encodes CAISPSRGDTQYF.

There are many counts of this clonotype. The CDR3 nucleotides are TGCAGTGCTAGCCGTTCGGGGAGTGGCGCTGAAGCTTTCTTT. Translating gives CSASRSGSGAEAFF. The chain joins TRBV20-1 to TRBJ1-1, with unresolved D. This CDR3 spans 14 amino acids. Germline V gene sequence: CDR1 DFQATT, CDR2 SNEGSKA (reference sequence). V lost 3 bases and J lost 6, with 17 bases in between.

At least ten counts were recorded for this clonotype. This may stem from a read error, because a much larger clone lies one nucleotide away. The gene calls are TRBV10-1 and TRBJ2-1, with D perhaps TRBD1 (5 bases). This CDR3 has 13 residues. Germline assignment: CDR1 WNHNN and CDR2 SYGVQD (reference sequence). The CDR3 coding sequence is TGCGCCAGCGGTGAGGACACCTACAATGAGCAGTTCTTC. Translated: CASGEDTYNEQFF.

This clonotype was seen at least ten times. The genes are TRBV19 and TRBJ1-1; no reliable D call. Germline lookup yields CDR1 LNHDA and CDR2 SQIVND (reference sequence). With 3 bases removed from V and 5 bases from J, the gap between germline ends came to 10 bases. The CDR3 loop spans 13 amino acids. This CDR3 is CASSIGISTEAFF. The CDR3 region has the DNA TGTGCCAGTAGTATTGGTATCTCGACTGAAGCTTTCTTT.

In this sample, this clonotype turned up a few times. This sequence joins TRBV3-1 and TRBJ2-1, with a possible D match to TRBD2 (7 bases). The V end was cut by 7 bases, the J end by 3 bases, with 16 bases between. The CDR3 extends over 15 amino acids. Germline V gene sequence: CDR1 LGHDT, CDR2 YNNKEL (reference sequence). The CDR3 DNA sequence: TGTGCCAGCAAGAGGGCGGGGGCCGTCTACAATGAGCAGTTCTTC. Encoded protein: CASKRAGAVYNEQFF.

This chain connects TRBV6-1 to TRBJ2-1, with 11 bases aligning to TRBD2. V shed 7 bases and J 6 bases; nucleotides not matched to a gene: 8. Germline V gene data show CDR1 as MNHNS and CDR2 as SASEGT. The length of the CDR3 is 15 residues. The CDR3 is CASTRLAGKRNEQFF. As DNA, the CDR3 is TGTGCCAGCACGAGACTAGCGGGGAAGCGCAATGAGCAGTTCTTC.

On this clonotype itself: With only one base between it and a far larger clone, this is likely a read error. The CDR3 DNA reads TGTGCCAGCAGTGATCGGGTATTGTCCTACAATGAGCAGTTCTTC. Encoded protein: CASSDRVLSYNEQFF. This rearrangement joins TRBV6-5 to TRBJ2-1, with no clear D. The V end lost 5 bases, the J end lost 1 base, and 12 bases lay between the germline ends. The CDR3 has 15 residues. Germline CDR1 and CDR2: MNHEY and SVGAGI.

Concerning this clonotype itself: An end of the junction differs from the germline gene, which may be a read error. The V call is TRBV11-2, the J call TRBJ2-1; TRBD2 matches 7 bases. Looked up from germline, CDR1 is SGHAT and CDR2 is FQNNGV. This CDR3 contains 13 residues. The CDR3 loop is CVSSLAAGNEQSF. The DNA for the CDR3 is TGTGTCAGCAGCTTAGCAGCGGGGAATGAGCAGTCCTTC.

Note on this clonotype: Possible read error: a much larger clone is one base away. This sequence joins TRBV12-3 or TRBV12-4 and TRBJ1-1, with D maybe TRBD1 (5 bases). The CDR3 consists of 16 residues. DNA for the CDR3: TGTGCCAGCAGCCCCCCCAGGGTAGGGTGGAACACTGAAGCTTCCTTT. Protein sequence: CASSPPRVGWNTEASF.

This clonotype was found many times. The chain uses TRBV7-2 and TRBJ2-1, with 8 bases matching TRBD1. The ends lost 1 base at V and 7 bases at J; junction bases unmatched: 9. Looked up from germline, CDR1 is SGHTA and CDR2 is FQGNSA. The CDR3 contains 16 residues. This CDR3 reads CASSLGGTGGLNEQFF. DNA for the CDR3: TGTGCCAGCAGCTTAGGCGGGACAGGAGGACTTAATGAGCAGTTCTTC. The complete variable domain, with remaining parts taken from reference TRBV7-2 and TRBJ2-1, reads GAGVSQSPSNKVTEKGKDVELRCDPISGHTALYWYRQSLGQGLEFLIYFQGNSAPDKSGLPSDRFSAERTGGSVSTLTIQRTQQEDSAVYLCASSLGGTGGLNEQFFGPGTRLTVL.

This clonotype was seen a handful of times. The J gene is TRBJ1-1, the V gene TRBV6-5, with D perhaps matching TRBD1 (6 bases). The CDR3 sequence is 15 residues long. Trimming pared 6 bases from V and 4 bases from J, leaving 18 bases between. Germline CDR1 and CDR2: MNHEY and SVGAGI. DNA for the CDR3: TGTGCCAGCAGCCCGATCCAGGGGCTGGCCACTGAAGCTTTCTTT. Translated: CASSPIQGLATEAFF.

For this clonotype: This sequence may be a read error, since a much larger clone differs from it by one base. The chain carries TRBV28 and TRBJ1-4; TRBD1 is a possible D gene (6 bases). Germline CDR1 MDHEN, CDR2 SYDVKM. The CDR3 sequence is 15 residues long. The CDR3 sequence is CASRAATGTNERLFF. For the CDR3, the DNA is TGTGCCAGCAGGGCCGCGACAGGAACTAATGAAAGACTGTTTTTT.

This clonotype was found many times. The V call is TRBV5-1, the J call TRBJ2-1, with no clear D. The V end lost 1 base, the J end lost 0 bases, and 8 bases lay between the germline ends. The CDR3 contains 15 residues. Per the germline V gene, CDR1 is SGHRS and CDR2 is YFSETQ. Here the CDR3 reads CASSLYGSSYNEQFF. CDR3 bases: TGCGCCAGCAGCTTGTACGGTAGCTCCTACAATGAGCAGTTCTTC.